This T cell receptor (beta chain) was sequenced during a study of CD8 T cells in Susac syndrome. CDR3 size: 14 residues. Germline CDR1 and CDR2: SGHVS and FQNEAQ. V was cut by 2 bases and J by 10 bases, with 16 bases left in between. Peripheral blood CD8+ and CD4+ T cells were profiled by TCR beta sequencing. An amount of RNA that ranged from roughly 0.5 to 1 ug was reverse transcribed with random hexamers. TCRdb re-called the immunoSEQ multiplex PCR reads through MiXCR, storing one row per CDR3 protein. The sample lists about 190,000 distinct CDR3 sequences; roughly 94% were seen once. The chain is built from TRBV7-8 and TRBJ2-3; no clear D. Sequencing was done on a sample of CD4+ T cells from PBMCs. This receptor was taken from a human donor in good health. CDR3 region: CASSLTWTPVAQYF. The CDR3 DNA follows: TGTGCCAGCAGCTTAACGTGGACGCCGGTTGCGCAGTATTTT.